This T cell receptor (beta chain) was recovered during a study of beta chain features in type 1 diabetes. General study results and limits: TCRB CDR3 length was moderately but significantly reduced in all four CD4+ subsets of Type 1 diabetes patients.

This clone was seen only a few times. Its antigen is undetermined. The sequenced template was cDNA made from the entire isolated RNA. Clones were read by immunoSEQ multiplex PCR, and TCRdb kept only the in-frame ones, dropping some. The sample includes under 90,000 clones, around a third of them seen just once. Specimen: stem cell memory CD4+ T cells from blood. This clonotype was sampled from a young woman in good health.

The CDR3 DNA reads TGTGCCTGGAGTGTTCCGGGTACGCAGTATTTT. It codes for CAWSVPGTQYF. This rearrangement joins TRBV30 to TRBJ2-3; D ambiguous. The CDR3 covers 11 residues. Trimming shortened V by 0 bases and J by 8 bases, and 6 bases separated the two germline ends. Germline loops: CDR1 GTSNPN, CDR2 SVGIG (reference sequence).